The 27 T cell receptor beta chains below were found in one sample sequenced in a study of T cell clonality in common variable immunodeficiency (dated by TCRdb to the mid-2010s). Points the paper makes about the study in general: CVID TCRbeta sequences were reported to have fewer deletions and N-nucleotide insertions and to lack highly modified clones with 13 or more V deletions.

Their antigens are not known. Library method: the immunoSEQ multiplex PCR assay. TCRdb re-hosts the immuneACCESS table, in-frame sequences only. Its copies lack some clones; in the studies checked, an unresolved V gene accounts for under half of them, and the cause for the rest is not known. With roughly 30,000 clones recorded, this sample contains no clone counted only once. Of the sample, 29% is held by the ten largest clones. The sequenced sample consisted of peripheral blood mononuclear cells. These receptors came from a human donor with common variable immunodeficiency.

In its sample, this clone was seen a few times. This specimen includes other DNA sequences encoding the same CDR3. This chain's CDR3 is CASSSSSPYNEQFF. CDR3 DNA (partial): TGTGCCAGCAGTTCCTCCAGTCCGTACAATGAG. This chain joins TRBV6-2 or TRBV6-3 and TRBJ2-1; D unresolved. The read terminates 3 residues before the CDR3 end, so the remaining end is supplied by the germline J gene. This CDR3 is built from 14 residues. Trimming cost V 4 bases and J 4 bases, with 11 bases left between them. Germline V gene sequence: CDR1 MNHEY, CDR2 SVGEGT.

Many counts were recorded for this clone. The read comes to an end 3 residues before the CDR3 does, leaving the germline J gene to fill in the end. V and J are TRBV5-1 and TRBJ1-5, with no clear D. Per germline, CDR1 SGHRS and CDR2 YFSETQ. The CDR3 runs 15 residues. Trimming took 0 bases from V and 1 from J, leaving 8 bases between them. The CDR3 bases that were read are TGCGCCAGCAGCTTGGGAGGGCCAAGCAATCAGCCC. It specifies CASSLGGPSNQP. The CDR3 reads in full as CASSLGGPSNQPQHF.

This clone was seen more than once but under ten times. The read ends 3 residues shy of where the CDR3 ends; the end is completed using the germline J gene. The chain recombines TRBV7-7 with TRBJ2-5; 12 positions match TRBD2. The V and J ends lost 4 bases and 5 bases, in that order; junction bases with no gene match: 5. Germline loops: CDR1 SSHAT, CDR2 FNYEAQ (reference sequence). CDR3 length equals 15 residues. The CDR3 here is CASSSGLAGWETQYF. CDR3 bases read: TGTGCCAGCAGCTCGGGACTAGCGGGTTGGGAGACC.

In its sample, this clone was seen a few times. The CDR3 is cut off 3 residues early in the read; its end comes from the germline J gene. The J gene is TRBJ2-5, the V gene TRBV2; TRBD2 agrees at 9 bases. Germline trimming cut 7 bases from V and 5 bases from J; bases unmatched to any gene: 5. This CDR3 spans 13 amino acids. Germline CDR1 and CDR2: SNHLY and FYNNEI. The sequenced CDR3 bases are TGTGCCAGCACGCGGGAGGGGGGGGAGACC. Encoded protein: CASTREGGET. The complete CDR3 reads CASTREGGETQYF.

This clone has more than one count but fewer than ten. The read halts 3 residues ahead of the CDR3 end, with the missing end drawn from the germline J gene. The chain uses TRBV7-2 and TRBJ1-6, with TRBD1 as a possible D gene (5 bases). The CDR3 is 15 amino acids. Looked up from germline, CDR1 is SGHTA and CDR2 is FQGNSA. With 8 bases removed from V and 6 bases from J, the gap between germline ends came to 17 bases. CDR3: CASSYRMDGNSPLHF. Incomplete CDR3 DNA: TGTGCCAGCTCCTACAGGATGGACGGTAATTCACCC.

This clone was picked up many times. Read data end 3 residues before the CDR3 end; the end is taken from the germline J gene. V gene TRBV7-2 combines with J gene TRBJ1-1, with D maybe TRBD1 (6 bases). Germline V gene lookup returns CDR1 SGHTA and CDR2 FQGNSA. V was cut by 3 bases and J by 0 bases, with 8 bases left in between. The length of the CDR3 is 14 residues. The CDR3: CASSFGGVNTEAFF. The covered CDR3 bases are TGTGCCAGCAGCTTTGGGGGCGTGAACACTGAA.

About this clone: Read coverage stops 3 residues before the CDR3 terminus; the germline J gene supplies the remainder. The chain has TRBV19 and TRBJ1-4; weak D call: TRBD1 (5 bases). V was clipped by 5 bases and J by 7 bases, with 17 bases between them. This CDR3 comprises 15 residues. The germline V gene encodes CDR1 LNHDA and CDR2 SQIVND (reference sequence). The CDR3 DNA, read in part, is TGTGCCAGTAGTTCCGGGTCATTGGGGGGTGAAAAA. It yields the protein CASSSGSLGGEK. The whole CDR3 sequence is CASSSGSLGGEKLFF.

The table lists this clone with a few counts. The read ends 3 residues early relative to the CDR3; the germline J gene fills the gap. The chain is built from TRBV19 and TRBJ2-3; 13 positions match TRBD2. CDR3 length: 18 amino acids. Trimming at V came to 3 bases and at J to 1 base, leaving 7 bases not matched to a gene. Germline CDR1 and CDR2: LNHDA and SQIVND (reference sequence). Incomplete CDR3 DNA: TGTGCCAGTAGTATTTTTCCCGGACTAGCGGGGGGCACAGATACG. Translating it yields CASSIFPGLAGGTDT. Given in full, the CDR3 is CASSIFPGLAGGTDTQYF.

As for this clone: The CDR3 is cut off 3 residues early in the read; its end comes from the germline J gene. The chain employs TRBV20-1 and TRBJ1-1; TRBD1 agrees at 8 bases. V trimming: 5 bases; J trimming: 5 bases; junction bases outside the gene matches: 7. This CDR3 spans 13 amino acids. Germline V gene lookup returns CDR1 DFQATT and CDR2 SNEGSKA (reference sequence). The sequenced CDR3 bases are TGCAGTGCTCTCCAGGGGGCGAGGACTGAA. This gives the protein CSALQGARTE. The complete CDR3 sequence is CSALQGARTEAFF.

This clone has more than one count but fewer than ten. CDR3 sequence reads: CASNRQARQSNQPQHF. CDR3 DNA (partial): TGTGCCAGCAATAGACAGGCCCGTCAAAGCAATCAGCCC. The rearrangement uses TRBV2 and TRBJ1-5, with D possibly TRBD1 on 6 matching bases. The read comes to an end 3 residues before the CDR3 does, leaving the germline J gene to fill in the end. The CDR3 runs to 16 residues. Germline V gene data show CDR1 as SNHLY and CDR2 as FYNNEI. V lost 7 bases to trimming and J lost 1 base, with 17 bases between them.

Points on this clone: The read gets to within 3 residues of the CDR3 end, and the germline J gene fills in the rest. The chain is built from TRBV5-6 and TRBJ2-7; 8 bases line up with TRBD1. V lost 3 bases and J lost 0; bases outside the gene matches: 2. The CDR3 has 14 amino acids. CDR1 and CDR2 from the germline V gene are SGHDT and YYEEEE. The DNA read from the CDR3 is TGTGCCAGCAGCTGGGACAGGAGCTCCTACGAG. Its translation: CASSWDRSSYE. The whole CDR3 is CASSWDRSSYEQYF.

In this sample, this clone turned up many times. The read ends 3 residues early relative to the CDR3; the germline J gene fills the gap. The V gene is TRBV30, the J gene TRBJ2-1; D uncertain. The V and J ends lost 0 bases and 4 bases respectively, with 7 bases between them. The CDR3 runs to 13 residues. Germline V gene lookup returns CDR1 GTSNPN and CDR2 SVGIG (reference sequence). The chain's CDR3 is CAWSVGLYNEQFF. The DNA read from the CDR3 is TGTGCCTGGAGTGTAGGTCTTTACAATGAG.

About this clone itself: Read coverage stops 3 residues before the CDR3 terminus; the germline J gene supplies the remainder. The sample has other DNA sequences that encode this CDR3 too. The V gene is TRBV18, the J gene TRBJ2-2, with 9 bases lining up with TRBD2. The germline gives CDR1 KGHSH, CDR2 LQKENI. This CDR3 contains 17 residues. With 0 bases clipped from V and 5 bases from J, the junction kept 7 bases outside the gene matches. This CDR3 is CASSPPGLAGRTGELFF. The part of the CDR3 DNA that was read is TGTGCCAGCTCACCACCGGGGCTAGCGGGGAGGACCGGGGAG.

In regard to this clone: The CDR3 is cut off 3 residues early in the read; its end comes from the germline J gene. This sequence joins TRBV18 and TRBJ1-2; 10 bases match TRBD1. There are 15 residues in the CDR3. Germline CDR1 and CDR2: KGHSH and LQKENI. The DNA read from the CDR3 is TGTGCCAGCTCAACAAGCGGGACAGGGGTAGGGGGC. This codes for CASSTSGTGVGG. The complete CDR3 sequence is CASSTSGTGVGGYTF.

This clone was counted many times. The read stops 3 residues short of the end of the CDR3; the missing end is completed from the germline J gene. The chain is built from TRBV7-3 and TRBJ1-1; TRBD1 matches at 8 bases. The junction had 8 bases not matched to a gene; V was cut back by 7 bases and J by 4 bases. The CDR3 consists of 14 residues. Germline V CDR1 and CDR2: SGHTA, FQGTGA. CDR3 sequence reads: CASIADRGGTEAFF. Incomplete CDR3 DNA: TGTGCCAGCATCGCAGACAGGGGTGGCACTGAA.

A word on this clone: Coverage ceases 3 residues before the CDR3 finishes, and the germline J gene fills in the end. The V gene is TRBV6-1, the J gene TRBJ2-1; the D is unclear. V was shortened by 4 bases and J by 6 bases, with 13 bases between the two germline ends. Germline V gives CDR1 MNHNS, CDR2 SASEGT. This CDR3 comprises 14 residues. CDR3 residues: CASSALYSSNEQFF. The CDR3 bases that were read are TGTGCCAGCAGTGCCCTTTATAGTAGCAATGAG.

About this clone: The read terminates 3 residues ahead of where the CDR3 ends, so the germline J gene completes it. The V gene is TRBV18, the J gene TRBJ1-1; D might be TRBD1 (6 bases). V was trimmed by 0 bases and J by 0 bases, leaving 8 bases between them. Germline V gene lookup returns CDR1 KGHSH and CDR2 LQKENI. The CDR3 is made up of 15 amino acids. CDR3 DNA (partial): TGTGCCAGCTCACCACCGAAGGGGGTGAACACTGAA. It translates to CASSPPKGVNTE. The entire CDR3 reads CASSPPKGVNTEAFF.

There are a few counts of this clone. CDR3 loop: CASSYEGLGAFF. The CDR3 DNA, read in part, is TGTGCCAGCAGTTACGAGGGCCTCGGA. V and J are TRBV6-2 or TRBV6-3 and TRBJ1-1, with D unresolved. Read sequence stops 3 residues before the CDR3 end, and the germline J gene provides the missing end. The V gene's germline CDR1 is MNHEY and CDR2 SVGEGT. The CDR3 consists of 12 residues.

As to this clone: The read gets to within 3 residues of the CDR3 end, and the germline J gene fills in the rest. This rearrangement joins TRBV6-2 or TRBV6-3 to TRBJ2-1, with a possible D match to TRBD2 (6 bases). CDR3 size: 16 residues. Germline assignment: CDR1 MNHEY and CDR2 SVGEGT. Trimming pared 0 bases from V and 5 bases from J, leaving 14 bases between. The CDR3 bases that were read are TGTGCCAGCAGTTACTCGAAATTTGGGACTCACAATGAG. Translation gives CASSYSKFGTHNE. The full CDR3 protein reads CASSYSKFGTHNEQFF.

This clone came up a few times. The read terminates 3 residues ahead of where the CDR3 ends, so the germline J gene completes it. The V gene is TRBV7-9, the J gene TRBJ2-7, with D perhaps TRBD1 (5 bases). The V end lost 5 bases, the J end lost 0 bases, and 14 bases lay between the germline ends. From germline, CDR1 is SEHNR and CDR2 FQNEAQ (reference sequence). The CDR3 has 15 amino acids. Here the CDR3 reads CASSPDSTFSYEQYF. CDR3 DNA (partial): TGTGCCAGCAGCCCAGACAGTACGTTCTCCTACGAG.

In this sample, this clone turned up many times. The read finishes 3 residues shy of the CDR3 end, and the germline J gene is used to complete it. This chain uses TRBV6-2 or TRBV6-3 with TRBJ1-1; no firm D call. Trimming removed 5 bases from V and 2 bases from J, with 15 bases in between. This CDR3 has 15 amino acids. Per germline, CDR1 MNHEY and CDR2 SVGEGT. CDR3 bases read: TGTGCCAGCAGTACCCACCGACAAGGAAACACTGAA. Translating gives CASSTHRQGNTE. The CDR3, in full, reads CASSTHRQGNTEAFF.

By its share, this clone is medium-sized (0.01 to 0.1%). The read is 3 residues too short to cover the CDR3 end, so that end is filled in from the germline J gene. V gene TRBV10-1 combines with J gene TRBJ2-2, with 9 bases matching TRBD1. Trimming took 8 bases from V and 3 from J; bases not matched to a gene: 7. Germline CDR1 reads WNHNN; CDR2 reads SYGVQD (reference sequence). The CDR3 is 15 residues long. The covered CDR3 bases are TGCGCCAGCCCAAACAGGGGGCGGGACACCGGGGAG. This encodes CASPNRGRDTGE. The whole CDR3 is CASPNRGRDTGELFF.

This clone was found many times. With the read ending 3 residues before the CDR3 end, the germline J gene is used to fill in that end. The J gene is TRBJ1-3, the V gene TRBV18; possible D gene TRBD1, 5 bases. This CDR3 is 16 amino acids long. V lost 3 bases to trimming and J lost 0 bases, with 12 bases between them. Per germline, CDR1 KGHSH and CDR2 LQKENI. The part of the CDR3 DNA that was read is TGTGCCAGCTCACCGCCAGGGTTGGGCTCTGGAAACACC. Amino acid sequence: CASSPPGLGSGNT. Given in full, the CDR3 is CASSPPGLGSGNTIYF.

The CDR3 sequence: CASSLGRGGGEQFF. The part of the CDR3 DNA that was read is TGTGCCAGCAGCTTAGGGCGGGGGGGCGGTGAG. The chain employs TRBV7-3 and TRBJ2-1, with TRBD2 matching 9 bases. The CDR3 goes on 3 residues after the read ends, and that part is filled in from the germline J gene. Germline CDR1 SGHTA, CDR2 FQGTGA. V lost 2 bases, J lost 9 bases, and 5 bases stayed unmatched. The CDR3 has 14 residues.

Comments on this clone: The read finishes 3 residues shy of the CDR3 end, and the germline J gene is used to complete it. This chain uses TRBV19 with TRBJ2-6, with D possibly matching TRBD1 (5 bases). V gave up 2 bases and J gave up 0 bases, with 11 bases separating them. Germline CDR1 is LNHDA and CDR2 is SQIVND (reference sequence). CDR3 length: 17 residues. The CDR3 bases that were read are TGTGCCAGTAGTATAATGGGGCCTAGCTCTGGGGCCAACGTC. Its translation: CASSIMGPSSGANV. The CDR3 reads in full as CASSIMGPSSGANVLTF.

On this clone itself: Read coverage stops 3 residues before the CDR3 terminus; the germline J gene supplies the remainder. The chain joins TRBV6-2 or TRBV6-3 to TRBJ2-2, with 10 nucleotides matching TRBD1. The CDR3 runs 15 residues. J was trimmed by 5 bases and V by 5 bases; bases with no gene match: 5. Germline-derived CDR1 and CDR2 are MNHEY and SVGEGT. Partial CDR3 DNA: TGTGCCAGCAGTCCGGACAGGGGGAGGACCGGGGAG. Translating it yields CASSPDRGRTGE. The whole CDR3 protein reads CASSPDRGRTGELFF.

This clone was detected only a few times. The CDR3 end is not reached by the read, which stops 3 residues before it; the germline J gene fills it in. The chain uses TRBV5-1 and TRBJ1-2; tentatively, D is TRBD1 (6 bases). This CDR3 contains 13 residues. CDR1 SGHRS and CDR2 YFSETQ come from the germline V gene. The DNA read from the CDR3 is TGCGCCAGCAGCTTGGGGCAGGGGCACGGC. Translation: CASSLGQGHG. The entire CDR3 protein reads CASSLGQGHGYTF.